The following is a T cell receptor (beta chain) sequence with its context. Antigen specificity is unknown. The germline V gene has CDR1 MNHEY and CDR2 SVGAGI. V lost 4 bases and J lost 0, with 15 bases in between. The CDR3 sequence is 16 residues long. The authors extracted RNA and reverse transcribed it into cDNA as the sequencing template. Sequenced by immunoSEQ multiplex PCR; TCRdb stores in-frame clones only, minus some. The sample carries 130,000 or so clones, about 50% recorded once. The source of the sample is a study of CD8+ T cells in alopecia areata. Study-wide results and caveats: More clonal than normal scalp was lesional scalp, particularly alopecia totalis/universalis. Mice gave a clearer picture of TCR sharing than patients did, possibly for HLA-related reasons.

Peripheral blood and lesional scalp punch biopsies were taken from alopecia areata patients. CD4+ and CD8+ T cells were sorted from PBMCs. The sequence came from a human donor with alopecia areata. Material for sequencing was NKG2D-low CD8+ T cells sorted from blood. The chain carries TRBV6-5 and TRBJ1-1, with unresolved D. CDR3 region: CASSWNPNKMNTEAFF. CDR3 coding DNA: TGTGCCAGCAGTTGGAACCCCAACAAAATGAACACTGAAGCTTTCTTT.